This T cell receptor beta chain was sequenced during a study of blood T cell repertoires in COVID-19. Overall study: Specimens from acute and convalescent COVID-19 originated in the United States, Italy and Spain. Sources were T cells, B-cell-depleted T cells, or PBMCs; the material itself was cDNA or gDNA.

In the source study's methods: Cell counts per sample came from amplifying reference gene primers. This table comes from immunoSEQ multiplex PCR, and its TCRdb copy is limited to in-frame clones, with some not included. V and J calls and clone size follow that table, whereas D and trimming were derived from the DNA. Among about 91,000 clones listed, approximately 90% were seen once. CDR1 is KGHSH and CDR2 is LQKENI in the germline V gene. The CDR3 spans 17 residues. The ends were cut back, 1 base at V and 7 bases at J, with 20 bases in the middle. This chain links TRBV18 with TRBJ2-4, with D possibly TRBD1 on 6 matching bases. The origin of this receptor is an elderly woman with active COVID-19. The sequenced sample consisted of peripheral blood. As DNA, the CDR3 is TGTGCCAGCTCACCACTTGCCTATGTAGGGGGTAATAACATTCAGTACTTC. Translated: CASSPLAYVGGNNIQYF.